This TCR beta chain originates from a study of cytomegalovirus exposure and HLA in healthy donors. Overall study context: Findings of an earlier analysis included 110 million or so unique TCR beta sequences from 180 million or so T cells. Study-wide findings and caveats: The classifier was said to identify cytomegalovirus status with high specificity and sensitivity.

As for this clone: Its target is unknown.

Primers for the PCR totalled 60 Vbeta and 13 Jbeta. TCRdb keeps only in-frame clones here, not all; method: immunoSEQ multiplex PCR. The sample yields under 120,000 clones, 60% to 80% seen once. The CDR3 length is 12 residues. Trimming shortened V by 6 bases and J by 2 bases, and 7 bases separated the two germline ends. Germline assignment: CDR1 SNHLY and CDR2 FYNNEI. The rearrangement links TRBV2 to TRBJ1-2, with D possibly TRBD1 on 5 matching bases. The sample comprised PBMCs. This receptor was identified in a man aged 50 to 60 in good health and CMV-seropositive. CDR3 protein: CASRQDNYGYTF. CDR3 DNA sequence: TGTGCCAGCAGACAGGACAACTATGGCTACACCTTC.